This T cell receptor (beta chain) was captured by sequencing in a study of CD8+ T cells in alopecia areata. Study results and caveats: Against the mouse data, patients shared TCRs less clearly, possibly for HLA reasons.

Sequencing relied on a cDNA template that was reverse transcribed from extracted RNA. Sequencing was performed with immunoSEQ multiplex PCR; in TCRdb, only in-frame clones are kept and a portion is missing. The sample records fewer than 250,000 clones, 45% to 65% being singletons. CDR1 and CDR2 from the germline V gene are SGHRS and YFSETQ. Trimming took 4 bases from V and 3 from J, leaving 17 bases between them. The CDR3 runs to 15 residues. For this clone: As yet, its antigen is unknown.

Treatment indicated: oral pan-JAK inhibitor, 5-10 mg twice daily. From PBMCs, CD4+ and CD8+ T cells were sorted. The chain links TRBV5-1 to TRBJ2-7; D uncertain. This clonotype originated in a human donor with alopecia areata. The sample consisted of CD4+ T cells sorted from blood, taken at week 4, from a patient treated with tofacitinib. For the CDR3, the DNA is TGCGCCAGCAGCCCCGTGTCAACTAATTACTACGAGCAGTACTTC. It translates to CASSPVSTNYYEQYF.